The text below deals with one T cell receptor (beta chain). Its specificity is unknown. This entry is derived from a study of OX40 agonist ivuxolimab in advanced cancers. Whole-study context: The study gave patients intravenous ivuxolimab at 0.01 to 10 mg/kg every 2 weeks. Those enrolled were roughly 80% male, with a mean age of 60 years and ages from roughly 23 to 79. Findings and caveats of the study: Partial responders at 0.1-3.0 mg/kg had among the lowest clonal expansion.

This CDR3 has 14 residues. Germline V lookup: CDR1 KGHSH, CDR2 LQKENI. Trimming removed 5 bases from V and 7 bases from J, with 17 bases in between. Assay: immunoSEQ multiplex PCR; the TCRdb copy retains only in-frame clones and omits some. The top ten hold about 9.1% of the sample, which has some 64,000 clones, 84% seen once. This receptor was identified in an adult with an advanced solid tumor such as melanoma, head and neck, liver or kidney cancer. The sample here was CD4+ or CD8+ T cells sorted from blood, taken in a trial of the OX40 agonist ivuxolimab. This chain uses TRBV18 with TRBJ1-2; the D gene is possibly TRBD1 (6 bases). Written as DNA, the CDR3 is TGTGCCAGCTCAACAAATCGGGGGGCGAGTGGCTACACCTTC. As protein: CASSTNRGASGYTF.